This T cell receptor beta chain came from a study of T cell responses to AZD1222 COVID-19 vaccine. Clones were read by immunoSEQ multiplex PCR, and TCRdb kept only the in-frame ones, dropping some. The sample contains about 150,000 clones, 90% to 95% of which appear only once. This clone has a handful of counts. Its antigen remains unidentified. Overall study results and limits: Dominant CD4 TCR responses targeted spike regions 160-218 and 743-854. The repertoires were collected only after the peak T cell response. White British donors predominated, females outnumbered males, and clonal diversity was possibly underestimated. Increased Spike-specific TCR breadth and depth were observed after two AZD1222 doses.

CDR3 length: 15 amino acids. Germline V gene data show CDR1 as SGHNT and CDR2 as YYREEE (reference sequence). V gave up 4 bases and J gave up 7 bases, with 18 bases separating them. The TCR originated in an adult in good health. The chain employs TRBV5-4 and TRBJ1-5, with D tentatively TRBD1 (5 bases). Sequenced material: peripheral blood, taken on day 0 of AZD1222 vaccination. CDR3 in DNA: TGTGCCAGCAGCCAGGACCAGGGTAACGGGCAGCCCCAGCATTTT. It yields the protein CASSQDQGNGQPQHF.